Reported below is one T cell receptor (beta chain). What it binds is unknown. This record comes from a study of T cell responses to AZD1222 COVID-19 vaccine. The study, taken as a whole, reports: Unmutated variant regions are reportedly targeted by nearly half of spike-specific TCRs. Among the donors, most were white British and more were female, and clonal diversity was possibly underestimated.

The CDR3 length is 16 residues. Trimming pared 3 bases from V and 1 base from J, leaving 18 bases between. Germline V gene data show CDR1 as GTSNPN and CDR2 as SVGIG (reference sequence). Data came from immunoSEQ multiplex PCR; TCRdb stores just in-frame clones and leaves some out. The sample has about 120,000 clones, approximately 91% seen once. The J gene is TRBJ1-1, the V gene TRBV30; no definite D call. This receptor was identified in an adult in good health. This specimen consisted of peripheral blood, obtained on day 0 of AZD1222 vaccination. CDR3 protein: CAWRYTLGMGNTEAFF. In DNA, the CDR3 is TGTGCCTGGAGGTACACGTTGGGTATGGGGAACACTGAAGCTTTCTTT.